The rows below give T cell receptor beta chains drawn from one sample of a study of human T cells and chemical hapten exposure. MiXCR, run by TCRdb on the RACE reads, gives a single entry per CDR3 protein. Of 150,000 to 200,000 distinct CDR3 sequences in the sample, around 30% were seen once. The sequences come from whole blood, collected in connection with sensitization to the hapten diphenylcyclopropenone (DPC). Every receptor here comes from a young woman with alopecia areata. Some clones in this sample may be carry-over from other donors' samples. CDR3s include the opening cysteine and the closing phenylalanine or tryptophan. Fields, in order: clone size, J gene, D gene, V gene, CDR3 DNA, CDR3 protein. A D gene is named only where the DNA matches it firmly. Size is omitted from some rows. Given values are once, few, many or a class for expanded clones.

size: NA; J: TRBJ1-2; D: NA; V: TRBV3-1; DNA: TGTGCCAGCAGCGGGAACAAAGGTGGTGGCTACACCTTC; CDR3: CASSGNKGGGYTF
size: NA; J: TRBJ1-1; D: NA; V: TRBV28; DNA: TGTGCCAGCAGCTATATAAACGCTGAAGCTTTCTTT; CDR3: CASSYINAEAFF
size: NA; J: TRBJ1-5; D: NA; V: TRBV28; DNA: TGTGCCAGCAGTTTACAAGGGAACAATCAGCCCCAGCATTTT; CDR3: CASSLQGNNQPQHF
size: NA; J: TRBJ2-5; D: NA; V: TRBV28; DNA: TGTGCCAGCAGTTTTGCGGGGGCCTCGTACCAAGAGACCCAGTACTTC; CDR3: CASSFAGASYQETQYF
size: NA; J: TRBJ2-2; D: TRBD2; V: TRBV20-1; DNA: TGCAGTGCTAGAGAAGGGACTAGCGGGGCCGCGAACACCGGGGAGCTGTTTTTT; CDR3: CSAREGTSGAANTGELFF
size: NA; J: TRBJ1-1; D: NA; V: TRBV3-1; DNA: TGTGCCAGCAGCCAAGGCTTTAGGGGAGCTTTCTTT; CDR3: CASSQGFRGAFF
size: NA; J: TRBJ2-5; D: NA; V: TRBV9; DNA: TGTGCCAGCAGCGTAGTGTCAGGGCCCCAAGAGACCCAGTACTTC; CDR3: CASSVVSGPQETQYF
size: NA; J: TRBJ1-1; D: NA; V: TRBV9; DNA: TGTGCCAGCAGCGTAGTATGGAACACTGAAGCTTTCTTT; CDR3: CASSVVWNTEAFF
size: NA; J: TRBJ2-3; D: NA; V: TRBV20-1; DNA: TGCAGTGCTAGAGATCGACAGGGAGCGGGAGGCACAGATACGCAGTATTTT; CDR3: CSARDRQGAGGTDTQYF
size: many; J: TRBJ2-7; D: NA; V: TRBV27; DNA: TGTGCCAGCAGTCTACTGGTGGCAGGAACACCCTACGAGCAGTACTTC; CDR3: CASSLLVAGTPYEQYF
size: NA; J: TRBJ1-3; D: TRBD1; V: TRBV29-1; DNA: TGCAGCGTCGGGCTGGACAGGGCGGGGGCCATATATTTT; CDR3: CSVGLDRAGAIYF